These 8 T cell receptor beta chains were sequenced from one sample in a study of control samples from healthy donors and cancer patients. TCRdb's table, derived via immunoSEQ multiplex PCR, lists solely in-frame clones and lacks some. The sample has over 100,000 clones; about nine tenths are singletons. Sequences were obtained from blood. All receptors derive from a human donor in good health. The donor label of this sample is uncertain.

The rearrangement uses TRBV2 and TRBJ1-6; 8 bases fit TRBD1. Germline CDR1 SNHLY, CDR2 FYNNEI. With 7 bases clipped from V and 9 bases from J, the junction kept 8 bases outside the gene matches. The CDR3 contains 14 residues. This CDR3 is CASTGQGEGSPLHF. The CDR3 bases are TGTGCCAGCACAGGACAGGGCGAAGGTTCACCCCTCCACTTT.

The CDR3 reads CASRSEAQHF. CDR3 DNA sequence: TGTGCCAGCCGTTCGGAGGCCCAGCATTTT. The chain links TRBV6-6 to TRBJ1-5; D is ambiguous. V was shortened by 8 bases and J by 11 bases, with 10 bases between the two germline ends. CDR3 size: 10 residues. Germline assignment: CDR1 MNHNY and CDR2 SVGAGI (reference sequence).

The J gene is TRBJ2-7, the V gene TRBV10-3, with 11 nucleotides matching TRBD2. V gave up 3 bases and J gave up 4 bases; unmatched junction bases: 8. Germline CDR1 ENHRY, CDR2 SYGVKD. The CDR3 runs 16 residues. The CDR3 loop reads CAISDPGTSGGYEQYF. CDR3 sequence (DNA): TGTGCCATCAGTGACCCGGGCACTAGCGGGGGTTACGAGCAGTACTTC.

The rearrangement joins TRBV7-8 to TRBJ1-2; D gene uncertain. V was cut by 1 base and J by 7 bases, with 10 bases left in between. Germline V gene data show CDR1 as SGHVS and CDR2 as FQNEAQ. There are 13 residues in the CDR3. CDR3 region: CASSLGRLSGYTF. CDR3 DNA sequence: TGTGCCAGCAGCTTAGGTCGGCTATCTGGCTACACCTTC.

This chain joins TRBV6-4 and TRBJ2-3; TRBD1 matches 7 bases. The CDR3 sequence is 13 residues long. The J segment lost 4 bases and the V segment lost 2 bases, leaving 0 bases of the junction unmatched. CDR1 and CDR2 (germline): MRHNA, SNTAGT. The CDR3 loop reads CASSDTGADTQYF. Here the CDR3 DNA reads TGTGCCAGCAGTGACACAGGGGCAGATACGCAGTATTTT.

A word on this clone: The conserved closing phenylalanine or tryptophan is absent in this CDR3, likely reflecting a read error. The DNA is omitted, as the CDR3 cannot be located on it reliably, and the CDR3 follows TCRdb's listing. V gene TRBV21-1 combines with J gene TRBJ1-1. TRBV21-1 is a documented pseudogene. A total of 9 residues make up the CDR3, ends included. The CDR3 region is CASSNTGSP.

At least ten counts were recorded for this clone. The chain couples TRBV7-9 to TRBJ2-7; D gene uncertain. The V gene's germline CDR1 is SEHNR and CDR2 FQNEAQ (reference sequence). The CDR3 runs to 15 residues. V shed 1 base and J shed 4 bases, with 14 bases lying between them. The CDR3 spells CASSLDGPLSYEQYF. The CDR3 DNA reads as TGTGCCAGCAGCTTAGACGGCCCTTTATCGTACGAGCAGTACTTC.

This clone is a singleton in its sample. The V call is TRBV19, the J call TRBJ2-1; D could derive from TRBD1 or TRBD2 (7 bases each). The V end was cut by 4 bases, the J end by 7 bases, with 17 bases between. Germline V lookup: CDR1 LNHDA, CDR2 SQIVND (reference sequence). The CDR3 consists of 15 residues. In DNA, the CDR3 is TGTGCCAGTAGTACATACAGGGGAGGGAGTAATGAGCAGTTCTTC. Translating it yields CASSTYRGGSNEQFF.